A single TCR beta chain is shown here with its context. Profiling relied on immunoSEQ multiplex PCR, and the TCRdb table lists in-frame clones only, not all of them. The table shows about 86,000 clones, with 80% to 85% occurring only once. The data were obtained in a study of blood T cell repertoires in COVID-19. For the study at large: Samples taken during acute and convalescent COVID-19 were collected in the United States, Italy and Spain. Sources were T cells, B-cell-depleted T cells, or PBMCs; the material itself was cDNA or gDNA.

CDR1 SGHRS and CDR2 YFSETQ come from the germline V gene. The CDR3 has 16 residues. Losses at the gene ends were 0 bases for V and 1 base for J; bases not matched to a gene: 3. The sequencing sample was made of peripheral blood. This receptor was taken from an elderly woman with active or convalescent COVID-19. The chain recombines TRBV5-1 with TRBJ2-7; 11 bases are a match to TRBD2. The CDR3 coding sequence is TGCGCCAGCAGCTTGGCGCTAGCGGGGGGATCCTACGAGCAGTACTTC. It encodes CASSLALAGGSYEQYF.